This T cell receptor (beta chain) appears in the sequencing data of a study of identical twins (dated by TCRdb to the mid-2010s). For the wider study: To test whether fetal clonotypes persist, the study used deep sequencing on TCR alpha and beta repertoires from monozygotic twins, unrelated adults of various ages, and cord blood. To rule out contamination, the twin experiments were replicated at different times with different library preparation protocols.

On this clonotype: The antigen it recognizes is unknown. No much larger clone is present one base from it, and per-base qualities are unavailable.

V is reduced by 6 bases and J by 9 bases, leaving a spacing of 15 bases between them. Measured from the cysteine to the phenylalanine, the CDR3 is 12 residues long. This entry keeps only the CDR3 DNA: 36 bases, framed from base 1. As encoded in the germline V gene (reference sequence), CDR1 is DFQATT while CDR2 is SNEGSKA. Overall study outcomes, separate from this receptor: Because the same donors could not be followed over many years, the conclusions depended on cross-sectional statistical analysis. Excess twin sharing in beta out-of-frame sequences was weaker because fewer shared sequences lowered the signal-to-noise ratio. In monozygotic twins, out-of-frame TCR alpha sharing was systematically underestimated by recombination models, although the models agreed with sharing between unrelated individuals. Compared with coincidental sharing between unrelated individuals, an excess of low generation-probability sequences was observed among out-of-frame TCR alpha sequences shared between twins. Zero-insertion analyses could be partly confounded by invariant T cells such as MAIT and iNKT, though diverse VJ usage argued against such confounding for most clonotypes. Fewer insertions were carried by abundant cord blood beta clonotypes; a weaker similar trend was observed in young adult naive repertoires, while no such trend was observed in memory repertoires.

Every donor was a healthy Caucasian. To prepare the library, 5' RACE was applied. Sequenced on an Illumina HiSeq 2000. Template switching added a universal primer binding site, and the final cDNA carried a unique molecular identifier that allowed TCR cDNA molecules to be counted accurately. Specific primers in the conserved constant-segment region were used to synthesize first-strand cDNA for TCR alpha and beta chains. Each cDNA library was double barcoded, with a SMART-Mk sample barcode plus Illumina barcodes, to control for contamination. TruSeq adapter sequences and Illumina sample barcodes were added in two successive PCR steps. TCR alpha and beta cDNA libraries were sequenced on the Illumina HiSeq platform with custom primers. As for the authors' bioinformatics: MiGEC processed the raw reads to extract unique molecular identifiers, while MiXCR was used to determine the CDR3 positions. For each individual, recombination models were inferred using an EM algorithm with the repgenHMM and IGoR tools. The tcR package in R was used for shared clonotype analysis, with sharing normalized by the product of cloneset sizes. To study raw recombination without the effects of thymic and clonal selection, out-of-frame nonproductive sequences were analyzed. Using fastp at Q25 and MiXCR, TCRdb reprocessed the public reads and kept productive beta chains. Duplicate CDR3 protein sequences are folded into a single record with the most common DNA and genes. For this entry, the V and J calls and clone size follow TCRdb and not the study's own pipeline. This sample is represented by 1.5 million to 2 million distinct CDR3 sequences; around 29% of them were singletons. The ten top clones hold 0.27% of the sample.

The sequence is built from TRBV20-1 and TRBJ1-5; the D gene is perhaps TRBD1, on 5 matching bases. Sequencing was carried out using cord blood. The source is a newborn girl in good health. CDR3 protein: CSANRPLAPQHF. The DNA sequence is given as TGCAGTGCCAACAGGCCTTTAGCGCCCCAGCATTTT.